This T cell receptor beta chain was captured by sequencing in a study of blood T cell repertoires in COVID-19. Overall study context: COVID-19 samples from acute and convalescent phases originated in the United States, Italy and Spain. Nucleic acid was either cDNA or gDNA, and it came from T cells, B-cell-depleted T cells, or PBMCs.

Authors' processing steps: How many nucleated cells were present was estimated from reference gene primer amplification. The table came from immunoSEQ multiplex PCR; TCRdb's copy has only in-frame clones and leaves some out. V, J and clone size are taken as reported in that table, and D and trimming were inferred from the DNA itself. The sample has approximately 290,000 clones; roughly 89% are singletons. CDR1 LNHNV and CDR2 YYDKDF come from the germline V gene (reference sequence). V was cut by 5 bases and J by 4 bases, with 20 bases left in between. The CDR3 has 16 amino acids. This sequence joins TRBV15 and TRBJ1-2; TRBD1 is a possible D gene (5 bases). Material for sequencing was peripheral blood. The clonotype comes from a man between 25 and 39 years old with acute or convalescent COVID-19. DNA of the CDR3: TGTGCCACCAGCGGGGGGGGTACGAAGAGGGGCTATGGCTACACCTTC. Its protein is CATSGGGTKRGYGYTF.